This T cell receptor beta chain appears in the sequencing data of a study of blood T cell repertoires in COVID-19. Whole-study context: COVID-19 samples from acute and convalescent phases originated in the United States, Italy and Spain. T cells, B-cell-depleted T cells, or PBMCs provided the cDNA or gDNA that served as material.

How the authors handled the data: Estimation of nucleated cell counts relied on the amplification of reference gene primers. Sequenced by immunoSEQ multiplex PCR; TCRdb stores in-frame clones only, minus some. V, J and clone size were drawn from that table, and D and trimming were deduced from the DNA. The table includes about 160,000 clones, 82% detected once. Germline V gene data show CDR1 as SGHDT and CDR2 as YYEEEE. This CDR3 region has 15 residues. The ends were cut back, 1 base at V and 10 bases at J, with 18 bases in the middle. Sequences were obtained from peripheral blood. The V and J genes are TRBV5-6 and TRBJ2-1, with a possible D match to TRBD2 (6 bases). The origin of this receptor is a woman of 80 years or more with active or convalescent COVID-19. The DNA of the CDR3 is TGTGCCAGCAGCTTGCGGCTAGCGATAGGTACCGAGCAGTTCTTC. Encoded protein: CASSLRLAIGTEQFF.